Each of the 4 T cell receptor beta chains below was sequenced from the same sample in a study of persistence of HIV-infected CD4 T cells. Their target antigens are unknown. The libraries were made with immunoSEQ version 4 in survey mode. TCRdb's table, derived via immunoSEQ multiplex PCR, lists solely in-frame clones and lacks some. The sample carries 35,000 to 45,000 clones, over 65% recorded once. An overlapping HIV-1 Gag peptide pool stimulated these cells at 0.95 to 1 ug/peptide/mL. Memory cells lacking CD40L and CD69 with high CD45RO were sorted. This specimen consisted of cultured CD4+ T cells from PBMCs, obtained from a patient who received antiretroviral therapy. The receptor source for this set is an adult with HIV. The donor label of this sample is uncertain.

This clone was recorded a few times. V gene TRBV27 combines with J gene TRBJ1-6; tentative D call: TRBD1 (5 bases). CDR1 and CDR2 from the germline V gene are MNHEY and SMNVEV (reference sequence). V was shortened by 6 bases and J by 5 bases, with 11 bases between the two germline ends. CDR3 length: 14 residues. The CDR3 region has the DNA TGTGCCAGCAGCCGGGACGGAAATAATTCACCCCTCCACTTT. This translates into CASSRDGNNSPLHF.

V is TRBV4-2 and J is TRBJ2-7; D might be TRBD1 (6 bases). V lost 4 bases, J lost 5 bases, and 18 bases lay in between. In germline, CDR1 is LGHNA, CDR2 YNFKEQ. This CDR3 spans 15 amino acids. The CDR3 bases are TGTGCCAGCAGCCTAACCGCGCAGGGGAACCACGAGCAGTACTTC. It specifies CASSLTAQGNHEQYF.

The gene calls are TRBV6-5 and TRBJ1-5; no definite D call. With 5 bases removed from V and 1 base from J, the gap between germline ends came to 9 bases. The germline gives CDR1 MNHEY, CDR2 SVGAGI. The CDR3 sequence is 14 residues long. Here the CDR3 DNA reads TGTGCCAGCAGTCTCAGTTGGAGCAATCAGCCCCAGCATTTT. Translation: CASSLSWSNQPQHF.

The rearrangement uses TRBV5-1 and TRBJ1-2; 8 bases align to TRBD1. The CDR3 runs to 16 residues. The germline V gene encodes CDR1 SGHRS and CDR2 YFSETQ. With V trimmed by 0 bases and J by 7 bases, 11 bases remained unmatched. The CDR3 DNA is TGCGCCAGCAGCTTGGCAGGGACAGGCCTATACGGTGGCTACACCTTC. Protein sequence: CASSLAGTGLYGGYTF.